Following are 15 T cell receptor beta chains from one sample sequenced in a study of beta chain features in type 1 diabetes. Isolated RNA was reverse transcribed in full, so expressed TCRB transcripts were sequenced. Sequencing used immunoSEQ multiplex PCR; TCRdb keeps in-frame clones, though not all of them. The data contain roughly 380,000 clones, around 20% of them singletons. Material: naive CD4+ T cells from blood. The receptor source for this set is a woman younger than 35 in good health.

This sequence joins TRBV2 and TRBJ1-2; D perhaps matches TRBD1 (6 bases). Germline V lookup: CDR1 SNHLY, CDR2 FYNNEI. The CDR3 is 11 amino acids. V lost 11 bases and J lost 7, with 14 bases in between. CDR3 nucleotide sequence: TGTGCCGTAGGTAGGGGGACTGGCTACACCTTC. Translation gives CAVGRGTGYTF.

This chain connects TRBV7-6 to TRBJ2-2; 10 bases fit TRBD2. Trimming removed 1 base from V and 5 bases from J; junction bases left unmatched: 4. The germline V gene has CDR1 SGHVS and CDR2 FNYEAQ. There are 16 residues in the CDR3. CDR3 in DNA: TGTGCCAGCAGCTTAGTCCTAGCGGGAGTTACCGGGGAGCTGTTTTTT. This encodes CASSLVLAGVTGELFF.

Worth noting for this clone: Other DNA sequences in this specimen translate into the identical CDR3. V is TRBV4-2 and J is TRBJ2-1; TRBD2 is a possible D gene (6 bases). The CDR3 has 16 residues. V was trimmed by 0 bases and J by 0 bases, leaving 9 bases between them. CDR1 is LGHNA and CDR2 is YNFKEQ in the germline V gene. The CDR3 DNA reads as TGTGCCAGCAGCCAAGATCGGGGGAGCTCCTACAATGAGCAGTTCTTC. This translates into CASSQDRGSSYNEQFF.

The chain links TRBV19 to TRBJ2-7; 10 positions match TRBD2. V lost 6 bases and J lost 1; bases outside the gene matches: 15. The CDR3 runs 18 residues. CDR1 and CDR2 from the germline V gene are LNHDA and SQIVND (reference sequence). The CDR3 bases are TGTGCCAGTAGCTACTCGCACATAGCGGGAGGTGGGTCCTACGAGCAGTACTTC. It encodes CASSYSHIAGGGSYEQYF.

CDR3 in amino acids: CGASNQPQHF. The CDR3 region has the DNA TGCGGGGCTAGCAATCAGCCCCAGCATTTT. This chain links TRBV1 with TRBJ1-5; the D call of TRBD1 is as the table states it, not checked on the DNA. TRBV1 is classified as a pseudogene. This CDR3 contains 10 residues.

This chain uses TRBV18 with TRBJ1-1, with D possibly being TRBD1 (5 bases). The germline V gene encodes CDR1 KGHSH and CDR2 LQKENI. The CDR3 consists of 16 residues. Trimming pared 3 bases from V and 5 bases from J, leaving 19 bases between. The CDR3 protein is CASSPAVVRANTEAFF. CDR3 nucleotide sequence: TGTGCCAGCTCACCGGCCGTTGTCAGGGCGAATACTGAAGCTTTCTTT.

In regard to this clone: The same CDR3 is also encoded by other DNA sequences in this sample. J is TRBJ2-3 and V is TRBV18, with 8 bases fitting TRBD1. The CDR3 contains 15 residues. V was pared by 3 bases and J by 0 bases, with 2 bases of the junction left unmatched. Looked up from germline, CDR1 is KGHSH and CDR2 is LQKENI. The CDR3: CASSPDRASTDTQYF. The CDR3 DNA reads as TGTGCCAGCTCACCGGACAGGGCGAGCACAGATACGCAGTATTTT.

The rearrangement links TRBV6-5 to TRBJ1-2, with 10 bases identical to TRBD1. CDR1 MNHEY and CDR2 SVGAGI come from the germline V gene. The CDR3 loop spans 14 amino acids. The trim removed 6 bases at V and 8 bases at J, leaving 9 bases unmatched. In nucleotides, the CDR3 is TGTGCCAGCAGGTTCCGGGACAGGGGAGGGGGCTACACCTTC. Its protein is CASRFRDRGGGYTF.

The J gene is TRBJ1-4, the V gene TRBV30; TRBD1 is a possible D gene (5 bases). CDR3 length: 11 residues. The germline V gene has CDR1 GTSNPN and CDR2 SVGIG (reference sequence). V shed 5 bases and J shed 10 bases, with 11 bases lying between them. CDR3 loop: CAWGRGGKLFF. The CDR3 bases are TGTGCCTGGGGGCGGGGCGGAAAACTGTTTTTT.

V and J are TRBV27 and TRBJ2-7, with D tentatively TRBD1 (6 bases). The CDR3 length is 15 residues. Germline V gives CDR1 MNHEY, CDR2 SMNVEV (reference sequence). V lost 6 bases and J 4 bases, leaving 19 bases between the germline ends. The CDR3 nucleotides are TGTGCCAGCAGCCTGGGGGCTCCCCGGCGGTACGAGCAGTACTTC. Protein sequence: CASSLGAPRRYEQYF.

The V gene is TRBV7-9, the J gene TRBJ1-2; possible D gene TRBD1, 6 bases. The CDR3 consists of 13 residues. V was shortened by 3 bases and J by 3 bases, with 8 bases between the two germline ends. The germline CDR1 and CDR2 sequences are SEHNR and FQNEAQ (reference sequence). CDR3 sequence reads: CASSFGQYYGYTF. As DNA, the CDR3 is TGTGCCAGCAGCTTCGGACAGTACTATGGCTACACCTTC.

The chain carries TRBV7-9 and TRBJ1-2; no definite D call. CDR1 is SEHNR, CDR2 FQNEAQ, per germline (reference sequence). The CDR3 consists of 13 residues. The V and J ends lost 7 bases and 8 bases respectively, with 17 bases between them. The CDR3 spells CASTPSSSVGYTF. The CDR3 DNA sequence: TGTGCCAGCACCCCCTCGTCCTCTGTGGGCTACACCTTC.

The CDR3 region is CASSESPSTPWETQYF. CDR3 bases: TGTGCCAGCAGCGAAAGCCCCTCGACACCCTGGGAGACCCAGTACTTC. The rearrangement joins TRBV7-9 to TRBJ2-5; no reliable D call. The CDR3 runs to 16 residues. Germline CDR1 reads SEHNR; CDR2 reads FQNEAQ (reference sequence). V was shortened by 5 bases and J by 5 bases, with 21 bases between the two germline ends.

This clone was seen more than once but under ten times. The J gene is TRBJ2-5, the V gene TRBV5-4, with D possibly matching TRBD2 (6 bases). Germline V gene lookup returns CDR1 SGHNT and CDR2 YYREEE (reference sequence). This CDR3 is 15 amino acids long. The V end lost 4 bases, the J end lost 5 bases, and 18 bases lay between the germline ends. As DNA, the CDR3 is TGTGCCAGCAGCCTGATCAATGCGGGGCAGGAGACCCAGTACTTC. Amino acid sequence: CASSLINAGQETQYF.

This chain links TRBV5-1 with TRBJ2-1; 9 bases are a match to TRBD2. The CDR3 sequence is 16 residues long. Per germline, CDR1 SGHRS and CDR2 YFSETQ. Trimming cost V 0 bases and J 9 bases; bases outside gene matches: 10. The CDR3 loop reads CASSLALRGGPTEQFF. DNA of the CDR3: TGCGCCAGCAGCTTGGCCCTGCGGGGGGGCCCGACTGAGCAGTTCTTC.